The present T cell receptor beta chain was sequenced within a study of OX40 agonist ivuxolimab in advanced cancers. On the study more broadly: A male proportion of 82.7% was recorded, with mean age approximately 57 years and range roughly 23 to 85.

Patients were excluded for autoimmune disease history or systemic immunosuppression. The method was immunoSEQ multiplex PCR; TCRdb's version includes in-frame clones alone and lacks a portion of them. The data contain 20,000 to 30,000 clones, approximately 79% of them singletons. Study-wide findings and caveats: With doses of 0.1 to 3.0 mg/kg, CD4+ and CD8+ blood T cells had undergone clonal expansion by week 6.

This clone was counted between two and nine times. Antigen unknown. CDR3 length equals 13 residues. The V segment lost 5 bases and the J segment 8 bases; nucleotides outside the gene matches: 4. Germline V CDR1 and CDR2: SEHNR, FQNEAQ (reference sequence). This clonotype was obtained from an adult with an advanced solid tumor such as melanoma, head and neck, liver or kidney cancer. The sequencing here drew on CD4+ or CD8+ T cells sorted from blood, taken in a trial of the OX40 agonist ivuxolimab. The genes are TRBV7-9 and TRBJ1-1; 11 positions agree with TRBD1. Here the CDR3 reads CASSDRTGGEAFF. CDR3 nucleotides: TGTGCCAGCAGCGACCGGACAGGGGGCGAAGCTTTCTTT.